The 8 T cell receptor beta chains listed next were all sequenced from one sample in a study of blood T cell repertoires in COVID-19. Produced via immunoSEQ multiplex PCR; TCRdb's table is partial and in-frame only. The table includes approximately 210,000 clones, around four fifths detected once. Specimen: peripheral blood. Receptors originate from a woman aged 45-65 years with active or convalescent COVID-19.

The chain is built from TRBV30 and TRBJ1-6; TRBD1 aligns across 7 bases. The CDR3 consists of 15 residues. The germline V gene encodes CDR1 GTSNPN and CDR2 SVGIG (reference sequence). V shed 4 bases and J 10 bases; nucleotides not matched to a gene: 13. Written as DNA, the CDR3 is TGTGCCTGGAAGTTTCCCGACAGGGTGGAATCACCCCTCCACTTT. It encodes CAWKFPDRVESPLHF.

The rearrangement links TRBV10-1 to TRBJ2-7; possibly TRBD2 for D (6 bases). The CDR3 consists of 11 residues. Germline CDR1 WNHNN, CDR2 SYGVQD (reference sequence). V lost 7 bases, J lost 3 bases, and 7 bases lay in between. CDR3 DNA sequence: TGCGCCAGCAAGGAGGGCTACGAGCAGTACGTC. The encoded protein is CASKEGYEQYV.

The V call is TRBV30, the J call TRBJ2-2; TRBD1 might be the D (7 bases). CDR1 GTSNPN and CDR2 SVGIG come from the germline V gene (reference sequence). CDR3 length: 14 amino acids. Trimming removed 8 bases at V and 0 bases at J, with 13 bases between. CDR3 amino acids: CAGGDSANTGELFF. The CDR3 DNA sequence: TGTGCCGGAGGGGACAGCGCGAACACCGGGGAGCTGTTTTTT.

The chain has TRBV7-4 and TRBJ1-6, with 7 bases that match TRBD1. Germline-derived CDR1 and CDR2 are SGHVT and SQSDAQ. The CDR3 consists of 16 residues. J was trimmed by 10 bases and V by 3 bases; bases with no gene match: 12. The CDR3 protein is CASSFRRDSPRSPLHF. CDR3 DNA sequence: TGTGCCAGCAGCTTCCGAAGGGACAGCCCTCGGTCACCCCTCCACTTT.

By share of the sample, this clone is medium-sized. This sequence joins TRBV5-4 and TRBJ2-2; possibly TRBD2 for D (7 bases). CDR3 size: 15 residues. Trimming shortened V by 7 bases and J by 4 bases, and 17 bases separated the two germline ends. CDR1 is SGHNT, CDR2 YYREEE, per germline (reference sequence). The CDR3 DNA reads as TGTGCCAGCGGGGGCGGGGGACGGGTCACCGGGGAGCTGTTTTTT. It yields the protein CASGGGGRVTGELFF.

The chain has TRBV3-1 (or the pseudogene TRBV3-2) and TRBJ1-2; 10 positions match TRBD1. From germline, CDR1 is LGHDT and CDR2 YNNKEL (reference sequence). V was clipped by 4 bases and J by 8 bases; unmatched bases: 7. This CDR3 has 14 amino acids. The CDR3 DNA reads TGTGCCAGCAGCCCTCGACAGGGGGCAAGGGGCTACACCTTC. Encoded protein: CASSPRQGARGYTF.

The chain uses TRBV4-1 and TRBJ1-6; D possibly corresponds to TRBD1 (6 bases). Per germline, CDR1 MGHRA and CDR2 YSYEKL. This CDR3 spans 16 amino acids. The V gene lost 2 bases and the J gene lost 7 bases, with 15 bases spanning the gap. This chain's CDR3 is CASSQQQGTGNSPLHF. The CDR3 coding sequence is TGCGCCAGCAGCCAACAACAGGGAACCGGGAATTCACCCCTCCACTTT.

Details on this clone: Additional DNA sequences in this sample encode the identical CDR3. The CDR3 region is CASSLGAGRETQYF. The CDR3 nucleotides read TGTGCCAGCAGCTTGGGTGCTGGGAGGGAGACCCAGTACTTC. V is TRBV7-2 and J is TRBJ2-5, with a weak D call TRBD2 (6 bases). Trimming removed 3 bases from V and 5 bases from J, with 13 bases in between. The CDR3 covers 14 residues. Looked up from germline, CDR1 is SGHTA and CDR2 is FQGNSA.